This TCR beta chain emerged from a study of blood T cell repertoires in COVID-19 (TCRdb year 2020). For context, the study as a whole: Samples from collaborators originated in the United States, Italy and Spain and spanned both the acute and convalescent phases of COVID-19. The dataset comprised deeply sampled blood TCRbeta repertoires from subjects exposed to, actively infected with, or recovered from COVID-19. Where available, HLA class I and class II types were taken from metadata supplied by the sample provider and were not determined by assay-based typing. The prospective study material was composed of cDNA or gDNA derived from T cells, B-cell-depleted T cells, or PBMCs. The repertoires were released in a freely available public database meant as a resource for research on the immune response to SARS-CoV-2. Sample metadata almost always included a de-identified subject ID, COVID-19 status, age in years and sex. The samples were drawn from two sources: the first 160 participants of the ongoing ImmuneRACE study, and some 1,300 subjects contributed by 6 global collaborators. Beyond this particular receptor, the publication reports: Clinical and demographic metadata were provided uncurated, with the amount varying by source and participant.

Remarks on this clone: Its antigen is unknown. The input lacks base qualities; no much larger clone sits a single base away.

TCRbeta CDR3 regions were amplified from genomic DNA by means of the immunoSEQ Assay, a bias-controlled multiplex PCR. Concerning the study's data processing: Nucleated cell counts per sample were estimated from amplification of reference gene primers within the assay. To quantify the absolute abundance of each unique TCRbeta CDR3 rearrangement, sequence reads were collapsed and filtered. For each sample, productive Simpson clonality was calculated by taking the square root of Simpson's diversity index across productive rearrangements. Imported from immuneACCESS, the table was reduced by TCRdb to in-frame sequences with V and J called. These copies leave out some clones; in studies compared against another copy, an unresolved V gene accounts for under half, and the cause of the remainder is not known. V and J calls and clone size are those listed in that table; D and trimming were worked out from the DNA. The sample profile shows 100,000 to 150,000 clones; roughly three quarters of them were found once. The ten largest account for under 2.5% of the sample.

Trimming at the junction amounts to 6 bases on V and 2 bases on J, and the germline ends lie 8 bases apart. Taken from the germline V gene, the CDR1 and CDR2 loops are MDHEN and SYDVKM. Including the terminal cysteine and phenylalanine, the CDR3 comprises 12 residues. CDR3 DNA is the only sequence kept; it has 36 bases, read in frame from the first base. Collaborating institutions collected whole blood in K2EDTA tubes following their own protocols. Collaborator samples were shipped for TCRbeta analysis as frozen whole blood, isolated PBMCs, or DNA extracted from either sample type. This TCR was sampled from a woman between 65 and 79 years old with acute or convalescent COVID-19. This chain is built from TRBV28 and TRBJ2-7; the D segment could be TRBD1, given 5 matching bases. Sequencing was done on a sample of peripheral blood. The DNA sequence reads TGTGCCAGCAGGGCGACAGCCTACGAGCAGTACTTC. The resulting protein is CASRATAYEQYF.